The source of this T cell receptor beta chain is a study of cytomegalovirus exposure and HLA in healthy donors. Study outcomes and limitations: Subsequent analysis of the 100 to 150 validation repertoires found a tendency for first-cohort TCR clusters to co-occur.

This clone was observed a few times. Its matching antigen is unknown. Looked up from germline, CDR1 is SNHLY and CDR2 is FYNNEI. CDR3 length: 12 residues. Trimming stripped 6 bases from V and 7 bases from J, with 7 bases between. The approximately 120-subject validation cohort, separate from the roughly 670-subject first cohort, included the donors. Some clones are missing from TCRdb's copy, which holds only in-frame ones; the method was immunoSEQ multiplex PCR. The data hold about 160,000 clones, with around 96% observed a single time. The source material was PBMCs. V is TRBV2 and J is TRBJ1-6; D gene uncertain. This receptor was obtained from a woman aged 18-30 years in good health and CMV-seronegative. CDR3 DNA sequence: TGTGCCAGCAGGCAGTGGAATTCACCCCTCCACTTT. This sequence encodes CASRQWNSPLHF.